These 2 T cell receptor beta chains share one sample of origin, sequenced in a study of identical twins. TCRdb used MiXCR to reprocess the 5' RACE reads, holding one entry per CDR3 protein. The sample contains about 260,000 distinct CDR3 sequences, roughly 7% of which appear only once. This same sample was also part of a study on yellow fever vaccine responses in identical twins.

The sequenced sample was memory (CD45RO+) T cells sorted from blood. All receptors come from a woman under 30 in good health.

This clonotype was counted many times. The chain couples TRBV3-1 to TRBJ2-1; D not certain. V was clipped by 5 bases and J by 6 bases, with 17 bases between them. CDR1 is LGHDT, CDR2 YNNKEL, per germline (reference sequence). The CDR3 sequence is 15 residues long. CDR3 protein: CASSTTAGSFNEQFF. The CDR3 nucleotides are TGTGCCAGCAGCACCACAGCCGGGTCGTTCAATGAGCAGTTCTTC.

The rearrangement uses TRBV6-2 or TRBV6-3 and TRBJ2-1; D possibly corresponds to TRBD2 (5 bases). V was clipped by 1 base and J by 12 bases, with 13 bases between them. The CDR3 loop spans 13 amino acids. The germline V gene encodes CDR1 MNHEY and CDR2 SVGEGT. The CDR3 DNA reads as TGTGCCAGCAGTTACTTTTCTGACCGGGGGCAGTTCTTC. Translation gives CASSYFSDRGQFF.